The present T cell receptor (beta chain) was sequenced within a study of blood T cell repertoires in COVID-19. On the study more broadly: The origin of the acute and convalescent COVID-19 samples was the United States, Italy and Spain. PBMCs, B-cell-depleted T cells, or T cells provided the cDNA or gDNA that made up the material.

This clone was observed once. Per the original data handling: Researchers report that nucleated cell counts were estimated from reference gene primer amplification. The method was immunoSEQ multiplex PCR; TCRdb's version includes in-frame clones alone and lacks a portion of them. The DNA gave D and trimming, while V, J and clone size come from that table. Counted here are 27,000 or so clones, 70% to 85% occurring once; the ten biggest clones make up 1.8%. Germline lookup yields CDR1 SNHLY and CDR2 FYNNEI. The junction had 10 bases not matched to a gene; V was cut back by 5 bases and J by 13 bases. The CDR3 is 13 residues long.

The TCR originated in an elderly man with active or convalescent COVID-19. Sequencing input: peripheral blood. The genes are TRBV2 and TRBJ2-5, with TRBD2 matching 10 bases. The CDR3 protein is CASSSGSGRSPYF. The CDR3 DNA reads TGTGCCAGCAGTTCCGGTAGCGGGAGGTCTCCGTACTTC.